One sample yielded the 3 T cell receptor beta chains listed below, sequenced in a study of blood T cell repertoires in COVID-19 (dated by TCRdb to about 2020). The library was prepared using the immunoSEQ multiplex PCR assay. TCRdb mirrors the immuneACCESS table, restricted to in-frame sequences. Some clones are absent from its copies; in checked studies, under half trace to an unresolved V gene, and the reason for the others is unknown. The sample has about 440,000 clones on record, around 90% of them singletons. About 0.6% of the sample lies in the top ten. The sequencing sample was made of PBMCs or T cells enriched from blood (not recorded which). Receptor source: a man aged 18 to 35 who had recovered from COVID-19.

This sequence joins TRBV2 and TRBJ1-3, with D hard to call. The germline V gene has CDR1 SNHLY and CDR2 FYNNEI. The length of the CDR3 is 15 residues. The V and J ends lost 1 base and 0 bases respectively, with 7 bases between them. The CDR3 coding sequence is TGTGCCAGCAGTGAAGGTCAGTCCTCTGGAAACACCATATATTTT. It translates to CASSEGQSSGNTIYF.

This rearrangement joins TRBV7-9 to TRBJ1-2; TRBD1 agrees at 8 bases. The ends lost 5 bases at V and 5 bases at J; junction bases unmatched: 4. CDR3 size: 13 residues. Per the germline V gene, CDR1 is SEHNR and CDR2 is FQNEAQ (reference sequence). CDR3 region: CASSPGGRYGYTF. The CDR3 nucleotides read TGTGCCAGCAGCCCAGGGGGCAGGTATGGCTACACCTTC.

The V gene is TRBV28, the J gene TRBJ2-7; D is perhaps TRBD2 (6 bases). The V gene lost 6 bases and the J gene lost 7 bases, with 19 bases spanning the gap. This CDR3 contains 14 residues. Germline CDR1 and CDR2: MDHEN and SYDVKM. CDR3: CASRPTITGVEQYF. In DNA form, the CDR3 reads TGTGCCAGCAGACCTACGATTACGGGGGTTGAGCAGTACTTC. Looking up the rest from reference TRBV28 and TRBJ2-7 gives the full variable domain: DVKVTQSSRYLVKRTGEKVFLECVQDMDHENMFWYRQDPGLGLRLIYFSYDVKMKEKGDIPEGYSVSREKKERFSLILESASTNQTSMYLCASRPTITGVEQYFGPGTRLTVT.